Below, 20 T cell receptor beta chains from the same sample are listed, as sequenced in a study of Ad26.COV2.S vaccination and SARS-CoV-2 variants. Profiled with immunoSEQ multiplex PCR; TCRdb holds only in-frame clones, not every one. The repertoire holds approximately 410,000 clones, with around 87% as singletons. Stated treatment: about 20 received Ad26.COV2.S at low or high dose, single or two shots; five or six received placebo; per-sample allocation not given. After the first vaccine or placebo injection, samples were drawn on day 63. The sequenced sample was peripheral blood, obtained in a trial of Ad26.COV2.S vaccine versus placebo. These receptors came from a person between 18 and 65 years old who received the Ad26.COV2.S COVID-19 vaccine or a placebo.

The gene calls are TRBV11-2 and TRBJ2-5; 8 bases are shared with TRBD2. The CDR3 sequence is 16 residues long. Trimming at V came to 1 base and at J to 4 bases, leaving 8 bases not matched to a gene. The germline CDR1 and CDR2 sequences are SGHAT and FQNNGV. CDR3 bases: TGTGCCAGCAGCTTAGGTTGGGGTAGCGGGGTAGAGACCCAGTACTTC. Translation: CASSLGWGSGVETQYF. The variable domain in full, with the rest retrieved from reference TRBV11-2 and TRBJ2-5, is EAGVAQSPRYKIIEKRQSVAFWCNPISGHATLYWYQQILGQGPKLLIQFQNNGVVDDSQLPKDRFSAERLKGVDSTLKIQPAKLEDSAVYLCASSLGWGSGVETQYFGPGTRLLVL.

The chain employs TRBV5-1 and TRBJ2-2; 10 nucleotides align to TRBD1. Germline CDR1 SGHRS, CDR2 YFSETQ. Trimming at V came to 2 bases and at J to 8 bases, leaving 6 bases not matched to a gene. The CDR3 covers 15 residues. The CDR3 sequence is CASSFGDRGSGELFF. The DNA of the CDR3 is TGCGCCAGCAGCTTCGGGGACAGGGGCTCGGGGGAGCTGTTTTTT.

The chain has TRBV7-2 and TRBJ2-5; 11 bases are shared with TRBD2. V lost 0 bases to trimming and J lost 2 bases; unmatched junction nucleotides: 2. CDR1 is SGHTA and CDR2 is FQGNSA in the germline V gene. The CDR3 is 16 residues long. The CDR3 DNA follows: TGTGCCAGCAGCTTAGCTAGCGGGGGGGCTCAAGAGACCCAGTACTTC. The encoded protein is CASSLASGGAQETQYF.

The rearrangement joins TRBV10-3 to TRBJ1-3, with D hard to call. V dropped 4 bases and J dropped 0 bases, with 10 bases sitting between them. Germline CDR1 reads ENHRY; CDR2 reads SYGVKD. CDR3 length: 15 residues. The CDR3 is CAISAYTSSGNTIYF. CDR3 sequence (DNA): TGTGCCATCAGTGCCTACACGAGCTCTGGAAACACCATATATTTT.

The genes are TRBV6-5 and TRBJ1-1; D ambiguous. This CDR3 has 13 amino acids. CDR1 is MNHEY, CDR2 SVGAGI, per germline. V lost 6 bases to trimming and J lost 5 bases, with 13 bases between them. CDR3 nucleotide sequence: TGTGCCAGCAGAAAGGACCTTGGGACTGAAGCTTTCTTT. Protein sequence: CASRKDLGTEAFF.

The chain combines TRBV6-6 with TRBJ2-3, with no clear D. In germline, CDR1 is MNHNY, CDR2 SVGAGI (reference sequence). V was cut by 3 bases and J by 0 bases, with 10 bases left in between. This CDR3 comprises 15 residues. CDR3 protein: CASSYESISTDTQYF. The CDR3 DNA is TGTGCCAGCAGTTATGAGAGCATTAGCACAGATACGCAGTATTTT.

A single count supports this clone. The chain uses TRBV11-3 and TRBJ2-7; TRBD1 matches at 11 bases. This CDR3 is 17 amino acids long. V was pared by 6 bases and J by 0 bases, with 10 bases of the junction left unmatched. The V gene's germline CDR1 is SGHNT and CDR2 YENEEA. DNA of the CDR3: TGTGCCAGCAGACCGGGACAGGGGGGTAACCCCTCCTACGAGCAGTACTTC. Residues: CASRPGQGGNPSYEQYF.

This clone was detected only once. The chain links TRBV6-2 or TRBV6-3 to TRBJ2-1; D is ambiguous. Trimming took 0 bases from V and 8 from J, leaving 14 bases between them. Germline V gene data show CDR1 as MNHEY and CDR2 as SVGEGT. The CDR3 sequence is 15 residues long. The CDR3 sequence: CASSYSNRLRDEQFF. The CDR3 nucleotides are TGTGCCAGCAGTTACTCGAATAGGCTCCGCGATGAGCAGTTCTTC.

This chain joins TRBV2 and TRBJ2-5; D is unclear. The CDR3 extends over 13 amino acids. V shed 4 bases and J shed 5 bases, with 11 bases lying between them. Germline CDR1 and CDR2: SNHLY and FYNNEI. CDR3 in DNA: TGTGCCAGCAGTGGACTCCAAGCGGAGACCCAGTACTTC. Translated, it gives CASSGLQAETQYF.

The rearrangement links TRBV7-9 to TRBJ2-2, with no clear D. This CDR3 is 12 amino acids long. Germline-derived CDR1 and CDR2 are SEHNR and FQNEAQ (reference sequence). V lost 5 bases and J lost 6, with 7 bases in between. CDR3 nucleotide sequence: TGTGCCAGCAGCCCACTCGCCGGGGAGCTGTTTTTT. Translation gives CASSPLAGELFF.

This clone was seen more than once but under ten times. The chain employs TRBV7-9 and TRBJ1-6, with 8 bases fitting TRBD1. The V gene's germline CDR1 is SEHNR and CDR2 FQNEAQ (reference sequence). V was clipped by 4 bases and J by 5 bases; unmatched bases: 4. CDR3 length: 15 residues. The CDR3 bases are TGTGCCAGCAGCTCCCGGACAGGGAATAATTCACCCCTCCACTTT. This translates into CASSSRTGNNSPLHF.

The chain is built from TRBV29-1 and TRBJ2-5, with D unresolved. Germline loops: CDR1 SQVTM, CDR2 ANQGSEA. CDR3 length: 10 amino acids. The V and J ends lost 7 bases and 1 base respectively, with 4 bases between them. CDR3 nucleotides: TGCAGCGCCCGCCAAGAGACCCAGTACTTC. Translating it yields CSARQETQYF. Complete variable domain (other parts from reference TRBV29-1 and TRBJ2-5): SAVISQKPSRDICQRGTSLTIQCQVDSQVTMMFWYRQQPGQSLTLIATANQGSEATYESGFVIDKFPISRPNLTFSTLTVSNMSPEDSSIYLCSARQETQYFGPGTRLLVL.

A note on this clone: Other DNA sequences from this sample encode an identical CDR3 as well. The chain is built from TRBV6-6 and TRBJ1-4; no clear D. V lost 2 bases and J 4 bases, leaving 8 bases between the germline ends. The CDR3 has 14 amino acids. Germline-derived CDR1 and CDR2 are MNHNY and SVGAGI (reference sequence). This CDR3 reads CASSYRGGNEKLFF. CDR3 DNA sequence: TGTGCCAGCAGTTACCGCGGCGGTAATGAAAAACTGTTTTTT.

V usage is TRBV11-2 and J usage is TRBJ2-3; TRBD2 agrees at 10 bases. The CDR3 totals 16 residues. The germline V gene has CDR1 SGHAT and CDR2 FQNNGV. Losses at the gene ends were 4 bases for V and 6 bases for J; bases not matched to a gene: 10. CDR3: CASSWGSGGATDTQYF. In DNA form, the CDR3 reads TGTGCCAGCAGCTGGGGGAGCGGGGGGGCCACCGATACGCAGTATTTT. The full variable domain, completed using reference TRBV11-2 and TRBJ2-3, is EAGVAQSPRYKIIEKRQSVAFWCNPISGHATLYWYQQILGQGPKLLIQFQNNGVVDDSQLPKDRFSAERLKGVDSTLKIQPAKLEDSAVYLCASSWGSGGATDTQYFGPGTRLTVL.

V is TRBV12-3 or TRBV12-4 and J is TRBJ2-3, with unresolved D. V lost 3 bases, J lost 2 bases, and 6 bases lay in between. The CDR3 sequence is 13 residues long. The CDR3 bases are TGTGCCAGCAGTTTTGGGTCCACAGATACGCAGTATTTT. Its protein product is CASSFGSTDTQYF.

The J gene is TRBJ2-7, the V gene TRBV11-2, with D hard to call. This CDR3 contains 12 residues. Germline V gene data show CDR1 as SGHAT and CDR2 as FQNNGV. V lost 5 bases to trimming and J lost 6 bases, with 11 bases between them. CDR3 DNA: TGTGCCAGCAGCCCCACTGGACCCGAGCAGTACTTC. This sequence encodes CASSPTGPEQYF.

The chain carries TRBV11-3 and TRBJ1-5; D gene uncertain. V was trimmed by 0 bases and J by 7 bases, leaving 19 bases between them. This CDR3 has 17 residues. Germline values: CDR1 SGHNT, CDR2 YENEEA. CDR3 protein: CASSLDRWFAAAQPQHF. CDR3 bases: TGTGCCAGCAGCTTAGATAGATGGTTCGCGGCCGCGCAGCCCCAGCATTTT.

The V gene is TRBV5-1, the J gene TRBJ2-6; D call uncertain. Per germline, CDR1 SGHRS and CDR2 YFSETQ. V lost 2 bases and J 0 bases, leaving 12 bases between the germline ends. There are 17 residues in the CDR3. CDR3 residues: CASSFREGASGANVLTF. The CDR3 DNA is TGCGCCAGCAGCTTCCGAGAAGGCGCCTCTGGGGCCAACGTCCTGACTTTC.

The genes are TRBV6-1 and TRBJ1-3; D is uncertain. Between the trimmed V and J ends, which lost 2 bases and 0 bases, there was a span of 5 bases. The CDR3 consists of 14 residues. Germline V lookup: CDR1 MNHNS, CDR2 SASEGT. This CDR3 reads CASSERSSGNTIYF. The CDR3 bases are TGTGCCAGCAGTGAAAGGAGCTCTGGAAACACCATATATTTT.

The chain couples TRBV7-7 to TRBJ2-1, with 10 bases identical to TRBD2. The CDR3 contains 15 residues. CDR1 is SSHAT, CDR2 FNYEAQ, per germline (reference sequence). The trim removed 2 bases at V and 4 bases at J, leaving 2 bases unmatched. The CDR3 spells CASSLLAGAYNEQFF. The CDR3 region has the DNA TGTGCCAGCAGCTTACTAGCGGGGGCTTACAATGAGCAGTTCTTC.